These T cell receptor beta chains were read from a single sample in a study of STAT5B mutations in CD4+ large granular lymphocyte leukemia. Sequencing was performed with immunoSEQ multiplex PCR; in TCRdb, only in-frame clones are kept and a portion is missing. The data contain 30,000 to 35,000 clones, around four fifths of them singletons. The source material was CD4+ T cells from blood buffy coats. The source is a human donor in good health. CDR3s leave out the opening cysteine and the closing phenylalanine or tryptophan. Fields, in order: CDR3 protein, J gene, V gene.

CDR3: ASSMGLAGEWYEQY
J: TRBJ2-7
V: TRBV7-6

CDR3: ASSPTTAAGTGELF
J: TRBJ2-2
V: TRBV5-1

CDR3: ASSFRDRVGHNEQF
J: TRBJ2-1
V: TRBV5-1

CDR3: ASSLDPSSGGRDNEQF
J: TRBJ2-1
V: TRBV5-1

CDR3: ASSLGRILSYNEQF
J: TRBJ2-1
V: TRBV5-1

CDR3: ASSLGGQPYEQY
J: TRBJ2-7
V: TRBV4-2

CDR3: ASSLDAGGRSPLH
J: TRBJ1-6
V: TRBV11-2

CDR3: ASSLDYLTGARNIQY
J: TRBJ2-4
V: TRBV27

CDR3: ATKRGSTDTQY
J: TRBJ2-3
V: TRBV5-6

CDR3: ASSLESQSYEQY
J: TRBJ2-7
V: TRBV5-1

CDR3: ASADDPYEQY
J: TRBJ2-7
V: TRBV19

CDR3: AGSGRRYGYT
J: TRBJ1-2
V: TRBV2

CDR3: ASRPPSYGEQY
J: TRBJ2-7
V: TRBV28

CDR3: ASSLPELANDEQY
J: TRBJ2-7
V: TRBV5-4

CDR3: ASSLRTTAAYEQY
J: TRBJ2-7
V: TRBV7-6

CDR3: ASGNQGTYTEAF
J: TRBJ1-1
V: TRBV5-1

CDR3: SVVMGQGARGYT
J: TRBJ1-2
V: TRBV29-1

CDR3: ASSQGGGQPQH
J: TRBJ1-5
V: TRBV19

CDR3: ASSEEGGRRETQY
J: TRBJ2-5
V: TRBV2

CDR3: ASSHTRDSGGGEQY
J: TRBJ2-7
V: TRBV5-4

CDR3: ASSLQGAHYEQY
J: TRBJ2-7
V: TRBV7-9

CDR3: ASSPGTGVSNEKLF
J: TRBJ1-4
V: TRBV5-1

CDR3: AWENPMAGTPLRGYT
J: TRBJ1-2
V: TRBV30

CDR3: ASIGGAYGYT
J: TRBJ1-2
V: TRBV19

CDR3: ASRFYGELYEEQY
J: TRBJ2-7
V: TRBV5-6

CDR3: ASSSRGRGETQY
J: TRBJ2-5
V: TRBV7-2

CDR3: ASSGPLGGRALEQF
J: TRBJ2-1
V: TRBV2

CDR3: ASRDMQNTEAF
J: TRBJ1-1
V: TRBV27

CDR3: ASSLSPLSYEQY
J: TRBJ2-7
V: TRBV27

CDR3: ASSPRQGEKLF
J: TRBJ1-4
V: TRBV18

CDR3: SAAPGYEQY
J: TRBJ2-7
V: TRBV20-1

CDR3: ASSRPGQGAYEQY
J: TRBJ2-7
V: TRBV27

CDR3: ASRLPGLVIDTQY
J: TRBJ2-3
V: TRBV7-2

CDR3: SAGQGEGTDTQY
J: TRBJ2-3
V: TRBV29-1

CDR3: ATSRDLGDEQF
J: TRBJ2-1
V: TRBV15

CDR3: ASSVEGLPEY
J: TRBJ2-3
V: TRBV9

CDR3: ASWASGDSYNEQF
J: TRBJ2-1
V: TRBV28

CDR3: ATTPEGVGGANVLT
J: TRBJ2-6
V: TRBV15

CDR3: ASSTRDSGYSSYEQY
J: TRBJ2-7
V: TRBV28

CDR3: ASSQRNPTGGYEQY
J: TRBJ2-7
V: TRBV7-2

CDR3: SVEGGPYT
J: TRBJ1-2
V: TRBV29-1

CDR3: ASSLTSGAQEF
J: TRBJ2-1
V: TRBV7-3

CDR3: AWRRGRSRETQY
J: TRBJ2-5
V: TRBV30

CDR3: ASSWTGDTGELF
J: TRBJ2-2
V: TRBV6-5

CDR3: ASSLQRSSGNTIY
J: TRBJ1-3
V: TRBV6-5

CDR3: SVEGQASNYGYT
J: TRBJ1-2
V: TRBV29-1

CDR3: ASRDGQGDSPLH
J: TRBJ1-6
V: TRBV5-1

CDR3: ASSLGWGPLRNEQF
J: TRBJ2-1
V: TRBV5-1

CDR3: SVILTGLNQPQH
J: TRBJ1-5
V: TRBV29-1

CDR3: ASSFQAGGSGNTIY
J: TRBJ1-3
V: TRBV5-1

CDR3: ASSLWAVSGANVLT
J: TRBJ2-6
V: TRBV5-1

CDR3: ASNPTGAVETQY
J: TRBJ2-5
V: TRBV6-6

CDR3: ASSPGLATDTQY
J: TRBJ2-3
V: TRBV19

CDR3: ASSLRPDSYNEQF
J: TRBJ2-1
V: TRBV11-2

CDR3: ASSLRGQGEFNEQF
J: TRBJ2-1
V: TRBV7-8

CDR3: AWSPVVETNEQF
J: TRBJ2-1
V: TRBV30

CDR3: ASNSASQGVNEQF
J: TRBJ2-1
V: TRBV19

CDR3: ASSLIPKRGETQY
J: TRBJ2-5
V: TRBV7-8

CDR3: ASSPVDRGHGYT
J: TRBJ1-2
V: TRBV18

CDR3: ASGGAQDTQY
J: TRBJ2-3
V: TRBV6-5